The T cell receptor (beta chain) described here comes from a study of cytomegalovirus exposure and HLA in healthy donors. Study at large: Membership in the Caucasian-associated ancestry cluster was found for around four fifths of roughly 360 genotyped donors. Study-wide points: A prior analysis recorded that most TCR beta V segments were productive about 87% or about 30% of the time.

This CDR3 comprises 15 residues. V was pared by 6 bases and J by 5 bases, with 20 bases between. CDR1 is SGDLS, CDR2 YYNGEE, per germline. The PCR was carried out with 60 Vbeta primers and 13 Jbeta primers. Assay: immunoSEQ multiplex PCR; the TCRdb copy retains only in-frame clones and omits some. The sample has about 180,000 clones, around 84% seen once; the top ten hold 1.2%. Remarks on this clone: Its antigen is still unknown.

This TCR was recovered from a girl aged 2 to 9 in good health and CMV-seropositive. The V and J genes are TRBV9 and TRBJ2-5; D may be TRBD2 (5 bases). Material for sequencing was PBMCs. CDR3 DNA sequence: TGTGCCAGCACGGGAACTCGACTAAATTGGGAGACCCAGTACTTC. Translation: CASTGTRLNWETQYF.